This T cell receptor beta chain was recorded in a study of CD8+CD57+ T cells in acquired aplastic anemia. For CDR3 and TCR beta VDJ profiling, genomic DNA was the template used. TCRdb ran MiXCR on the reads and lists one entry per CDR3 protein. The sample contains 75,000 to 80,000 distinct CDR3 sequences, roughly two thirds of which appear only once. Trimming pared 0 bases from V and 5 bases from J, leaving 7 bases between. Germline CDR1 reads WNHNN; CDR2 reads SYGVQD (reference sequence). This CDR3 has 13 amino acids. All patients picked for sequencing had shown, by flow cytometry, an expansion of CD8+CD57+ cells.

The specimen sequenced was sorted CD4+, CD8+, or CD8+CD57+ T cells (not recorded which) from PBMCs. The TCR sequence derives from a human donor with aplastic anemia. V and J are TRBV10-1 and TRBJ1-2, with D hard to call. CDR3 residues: CASSESSAYGYTF. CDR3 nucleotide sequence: TGCGCCAGCAGTGAGTCGAGTGCATATGGCTACACCTTC.